Following are 7 T cell receptor beta chains from one sample sequenced in a study of T cell repertoires in cytomegalovirus infection. MiXCR, run by TCRdb on the reads, gives a single entry per CDR3 protein. Of over 250,000 distinct CDR3 sequences listed, about 20% are singletons. These receptors have no identified antigens. The source was cultured PBMCs, collected from culture after CMV antigen stimulation. These receptors all come from a human donor in good health (CMV status not recorded). Some clones in this sample may be carry-over from other donors' samples.

Only a few counts were recorded for this clonotype. The chain joins TRBV7-6 to TRBJ2-5, with a weak D call TRBD2 (5 bases). The CDR3 totals 15 residues. Trimming cost V 5 bases and J 0 bases, with 13 bases left between them. The germline gives CDR1 SGHVS, CDR2 FNYEAQ. CDR3 sequence: CASSLLVRDQETQYF. The CDR3 DNA is TGTGCCAGCAGCCTACTAGTTAGGGACCAAGAGACCCAGTACTTC.

V gene TRBV19 combines with J gene TRBJ1-2; 7 nucleotides agree with TRBD1. This CDR3 is 14 amino acids long. Per the germline V gene, CDR1 is LNHDA and CDR2 is SQIVND (reference sequence). Trimming cost V 5 bases and J 4 bases; bases outside gene matches: 7. CDR3 DNA: TGTGCCAGTAGTTCGCGTGGACAGGTCTATGGCTACACCTTC. Protein: CASSSRGQVYGYTF.

The J gene is TRBJ2-1, the V gene TRBV20-1; D possibly corresponds to TRBD2 (6 bases). Trimming left V 0 bases short and J 10 bases short, with 16 bases between. The CDR3 extends over 14 amino acids. Germline V gene data show CDR1 as DFQATT and CDR2 as SNEGSKA (reference sequence). The CDR3: CSARDSAGRGEQFF. CDR3 sequence (DNA): TGCAGTGCTAGAGATTCGGCCGGGCGGGGCGAGCAGTTCTTC.

This clonotype was recorded a few times. This chain connects TRBV7-8 to TRBJ1-2, with D possibly TRBD1 on 5 matching bases. This CDR3 is 15 amino acids long. Trimming removed 4 bases at V and 4 bases at J, with 16 bases between. Germline V CDR1 and CDR2: SGHVS, FQNEAQ. CDR3 sequence (DNA): TGTGCCAGCAGCTCCACTACAGACAGATCCTATGGCTACACCTTC. Amino acid sequence: CASSSTTDRSYGYTF.

J is TRBJ1-5 and V is TRBV12-3 or TRBV12-4, with unresolved D. CDR3 size: 14 residues. Trimming stripped 6 bases from V and 7 bases from J, with 16 bases between. The CDR3 DNA is TGTGCCAGCAGCCCCCGGTACGGAGGGCAGCCCCAGCATTTT. Its protein is CASSPRYGGQPQHF.

A few counts support this clonotype. The chain couples TRBV30 to TRBJ1-3; 7 nucleotides align to TRBD1. Germline CDR1 GTSNPN, CDR2 SVGIG (reference sequence). The CDR3 loop spans 13 amino acids. V was clipped by 8 bases and J by 2 bases; unmatched bases: 6. CDR3 DNA: TGTGCCGAACAGACAGGGCCTGGAAACACCATATATTTT. Residues: CAEQTGPGNTIYF.

The rearrangement links TRBV5-1 to TRBJ1-4; 9 bases agree with TRBD1. The CDR3 contains 14 residues. The germline V gene encodes CDR1 SGHRS and CDR2 YFSETQ. The ends lost 4 bases at V and 7 bases at J; junction bases unmatched: 5. The CDR3 DNA sequence: TGCGCCAGCAGCCTGACAGGGGGTAGTGAAAAACTGTTTTTT. The encoded protein is CASSLTGGSEKLFF. Together with reference TRBV5-1 and TRBJ1-4, the CDR3 gives the full variable domain: KAGVTQTPRYLIKTRGQQVTLSCSPISGHRSVSWYQQTPGQGLQFLFEYFSETQRNKGNFPGRFSGRQFSNSRSEMNVSTLELGDSALYLCASSLTGGSEKLFFGSGTQLSVL.